The clone carrying this T cell receptor (beta chain) came up many times. Its antigen is not identified. V lost 2 bases and J lost 5; bases outside the gene matches: 2. The CDR3 has 13 residues. CDR1 and CDR2 (germline): LNHNV, YYDKDF (reference sequence). A single record per CDR3 protein comes from TCRdb applying MiXCR to the 5' RACE reads. The sample has about 120,000 distinct CDR3 sequences; 7.2% are singletons. This record belongs to a study of T cells after yellow fever vaccination. Whole-study results and caveats: Clones from primary vaccination mostly reappeared after the booster (about 97% CD4, around 90% CD8).

Sequences were derived from CD4+ T cells sorted from PBMCs, sampled roughly 47 days after the first yellow fever vaccination. The rearrangement uses TRBV15 and TRBJ2-5; 7 bases are shared with TRBD2. The source is a man in his late teens or twenties who received the YFV17D yellow fever vaccine. CDR3 region: CATSRSGGETQYF. DNA for the CDR3: TGTGCCACCAGCAGATCCGGGGGGGAGACCCAGTACTTC.